Below, 28 T cell receptor beta chains from the same sample are listed, as sequenced in a study of T cell changes during pregnancy in multiple sclerosis. Assay used: immunoSEQ multiplex PCR; TCRdb lists only in-frame clones, some missing. The sample carries around 53,000 clones, 92% recorded once. The input for sequencing was CD4+ T cells from peripheral blood mononuclear cells, taken after pregnancy. Receptors were obtained from a female donor with multiple sclerosis, enrolled in a pregnancy study.

The chain carries TRBV5-6 and TRBJ2-1, with 8 bases aligning to TRBD2. Trimming took 6 bases from V and 3 from J; bases not matched to a gene: 11. The CDR3 covers 16 residues. Germline CDR1 and CDR2: SGHDT and YYEEEE. CDR3 in amino acids: CASTNPRGAYYNEQFF. DNA of the CDR3: TGTGCCAGCACCAATCCGCGGGGGGCCTACTACAATGAGCAGTTCTTC.

The chain links TRBV19 to TRBJ2-2, with D perhaps TRBD2 (5 bases). This CDR3 region has 14 residues. Between the trimmed V and J ends, which lost 6 bases and 2 bases, there was a span of 10 bases. CDR1 and CDR2 (germline): LNHDA, SQIVND (reference sequence). Written as DNA, the CDR3 is TGTGCCAGTAGCCGGACGGGAAACACCGGGGAGCTGTTTTTT. Translation gives CASSRTGNTGELFF. The full variable domain, rest sourced from reference TRBV19 and TRBJ2-2, is DGGITQSPKYLFRKEGQNVTLSCEQNLNHDAMYWYRQDPGQGLRLIYYSQIVNDFQKGDIAEGYSVSREKKESFPLTVTSAQKNPTAFYLCASSRTGNTGELFFGEGSRLTVL.

In its sample, this clone was seen once. The gene calls are TRBV4-1 and TRBJ2-1, with D possibly being TRBD2 (7 bases). The CDR3 loop spans 15 amino acids. Germline-derived CDR1 and CDR2 are MGHRA and YSYEKL. V lost 6 bases and J 3 bases, leaving 15 bases between the germline ends. The CDR3 coding sequence is TGCGCCAGCAGGCCCGGGGGGCAACTCTACAATGAGCAGTTCTTC. Translation gives CASRPGGQLYNEQFF.

This sequence joins TRBV7-2 and TRBJ1-3; D is perhaps TRBD1 (5 bases). The CDR3 length is 14 residues. The germline V and J ends were trimmed by 1 base and 2 bases, with 6 bases remaining between them. Germline CDR1 and CDR2: SGHTA and FQGNSA. CDR3 sequence reads: CASSLGRAGNTIYF. The DNA for the CDR3 is TGTGCCAGCAGCTTAGGCAGGGCTGGAAACACCATATATTTT.

This rearrangement joins TRBV19 to TRBJ1-5; tentatively, D is TRBD1 (6 bases). Trimming cost V 5 bases and J 2 bases, with 10 bases left between them. Germline-derived CDR1 and CDR2 are LNHDA and SQIVND (reference sequence). CDR3 length: 14 amino acids. The CDR3 protein is CASSVQGGNQPQHF. For the CDR3, the DNA is TGTGCCAGTAGTGTACAGGGAGGCAATCAGCCCCAGCATTTT.

The chain has TRBV6-1 and TRBJ1-4; D gene uncertain. V dropped 5 bases and J dropped 7 bases, with 11 bases sitting between them. From germline, CDR1 is MNHNS and CDR2 SASEGT. The length of the CDR3 is 13 residues. In DNA form, the CDR3 reads TGTGCCAGCAGTCCTCGGGGAGGTGAAAAACTGTTTTTT. Encoded protein: CASSPRGGEKLFF.

V gene TRBV5-1 combines with J gene TRBJ1-6; TRBD1 agrees at 8 bases. This CDR3 is 14 amino acids long. Losses at the gene ends were 1 base for V and 8 bases for J; bases not matched to a gene: 2. The germline gives CDR1 SGHRS, CDR2 YFSETQ. CDR3 sequence: CASSLTGGHSPLHF. The CDR3 bases are TGCGCCAGCAGCTTGACAGGGGGTCATTCACCCCTCCACTTT.

This clone was observed a single time. The rearrangement uses TRBV29-1 and TRBJ1-1, with a tentative D call TRBD1 (6 bases). Trimming stripped 4 bases from V and 4 bases from J, with 16 bases between. Germline V CDR1 and CDR2: SQVTM, ANQGSEA. This CDR3 spans 14 amino acids. CDR3 amino acids: CSVVGGGVATEAFF. CDR3 nucleotides: TGCAGCGTTGTAGGAGGGGGGGTGGCCACTGAAGCTTTCTTT.

The chain uses TRBV6-6 and TRBJ1-2; D is unclear. V was shortened by 0 bases and J by 5 bases, with 7 bases between the two germline ends. Germline CDR1 and CDR2: MNHNY and SVGAGI (reference sequence). This CDR3 has 13 residues. The CDR3 bases are TGTGCCAGCAGTTACTCGAACGGGTATGGCTACACCTTC. Its translation: CASSYSNGYGYTF.

This chain links TRBV9 with TRBJ1-2, with 11 bases that match TRBD1. V lost 2 bases, J lost 2 bases, and 2 bases stayed unmatched. CDR1 and CDR2 from the germline V gene are SGDLS and YYNGEE. The CDR3 consists of 15 residues. The CDR3 DNA reads TGTGCCAGCAGCGTGTGGGACAGGGGGAACTATGGCTACACCTTC. Residues: CASSVWDRGNYGYTF.

This sequence joins TRBV4-3 and TRBJ2-3; 10 bases agree with TRBD1. V shed 3 bases and J 3 bases; nucleotides not matched to a gene: 6. This CDR3 has 16 residues. Germline V lookup: CDR1 LGHNA, CDR2 YSLEER. The CDR3 DNA is TGCGCCAGCAGCCAGGGGGACAGGGGAAGAACAGATACGCAGTATTTT. It translates to CASSQGDRGRTDTQYF.

The gene calls are TRBV7-9 and TRBJ2-5, with no clear D. CDR3 length: 15 residues. Germline CDR1 reads SEHNR; CDR2 reads FQNEAQ (reference sequence). The ends were cut back, 6 bases at V and 0 bases at J, with 14 bases in the middle. CDR3 nucleotide sequence: TGTGCCAGCAGTCCGAGGTTCGGTTACCAAGAGACCCAGTACTTC. Translated, it gives CASSPRFGYQETQYF.

The V call is TRBV7-2, the J call TRBJ1-2; TRBD1 matches at 7 bases. This CDR3 has 13 amino acids. With V trimmed by 5 bases and J by 4 bases, 4 bases remained unmatched. CDR1 and CDR2 from the germline V gene are SGHTA and FQGNSA. The CDR3 DNA sequence: TGTGCCAGCAGCGAGGGGGCGGGCTATGGCTACACCTTC. Translation: CASSEGAGYGYTF.

V and J are TRBV2 and TRBJ1-1; TRBD1 aligns across 9 bases. This CDR3 comprises 14 residues. Trimming removed 5 bases from V and 7 bases from J; junction bases left unmatched: 8. Germline values: CDR1 SNHLY, CDR2 FYNNEI. CDR3 sequence (DNA): TGTGCCAGCAGTCAGGGACAGGGATTTGGTGAAGCTTTCTTT. Translation gives CASSQGQGFGEAFF.

This sequence joins TRBV6-6 and TRBJ1-5; maybe TRBD1 (6 bases). V gave up 6 bases and J gave up 6 bases, with 12 bases separating them. CDR3 length: 13 amino acids. Germline V lookup: CDR1 MNHNY, CDR2 SVGAGI (reference sequence). CDR3 bases: TGTGCCAGCAGCCCACAGGGTCGTCAGCCCCAGCATTTT. Its protein is CASSPQGRQPQHF.

The rearrangement joins TRBV7-3 to TRBJ2-3, with D uncertain. The CDR3 runs to 14 residues. Germline V gives CDR1 SGHTA, CDR2 FQGTGA. V lost 4 bases and J 3 bases, leaving 11 bases between the germline ends. This CDR3 is CASSSPSETDTQYF. The CDR3 nucleotides are TGTGCCAGCAGCTCCCCGTCGGAGACAGATACGCAGTATTTT.

CDR3 protein: CSVQDTELGGYTF. CDR3 nucleotide sequence: TGCAGCGTGCAGGACACCGAACTGGGGGGCTACACCTTC. The rearrangement joins TRBV29-1 to TRBJ1-2, with D possibly TRBD1 on 5 matching bases. The ends were cut back, 6 bases at V and 8 bases at J, with 19 bases in the middle. Germline lookup yields CDR1 SQVTM and CDR2 ANQGSEA. CDR3 size: 13 residues.

J is TRBJ1-4 and V is TRBV9, with a weak D call TRBD1 (5 bases). CDR3 length: 16 residues. Trimming took off 2 bases at V and 7 bases at J, with 18 bases between the two ends. Germline CDR1 reads SGDLS; CDR2 reads YYNGEE. The CDR3 DNA is TGTGCCAGCAGCGTCCTGGGGGGAGGGTTTGGTGAAAAACTGTTTTTT. Translation: CASSVLGGGFGEKLFF.

The V gene is TRBV7-6, the J gene TRBJ2-3, with 8 bases identical to TRBD2. The V gene end was trimmed by 6 bases and the J gene end by 0 bases; junction bases not matched to a gene: 5. This CDR3 contains 15 residues. Germline lookup yields CDR1 SGHVS and CDR2 FNYEAQ. CDR3 sequence: CASRGSGVSTDTQYF. The CDR3 DNA reads TGTGCCAGCAGGGGTAGCGGGGTCAGCACAGATACGCAGTATTTT.

This clone was seen more than once but under ten times. A junction end diverges from the germline sequence, so it may reflect a read error. The gene calls are TRBV5-1 and TRBJ1-1; 8 positions match TRBD1. This CDR3 is 14 amino acids long. Germline CDR1 and CDR2: SGHRS and YFSETQ. The CDR3 region has the DNA TGCGCCAGCAGTTTGGGACAGGTGAACACTGAAGCTTTCTTT. Amino acid sequence: CASSLGQVNTEAFF.

Comments on this clone: The missing conserved phenylalanine or tryptophan at the end of this CDR3 makes a read error likely. The limits of the CDR3 on the DNA are not certain, so only TCRdb's listed CDR3 is given. V gene TRBV7-7 combines with J gene TRBJ1-4; no DNA check was done on the table's D call, TRBD1. The CDR3 is 13 residues long, ends included. Germline loops: CDR1 SSHAT, CDR2 FNYEAQ (reference sequence). The CDR3 is CASSDRGGPIFWI.

The chain combines TRBV2 with TRBJ2-5; TRBD2 matches 12 bases. CDR1 is SNHLY, CDR2 FYNNEI, per germline. The CDR3 spans 16 residues. With 6 bases clipped from V and 9 bases from J, the junction kept 14 bases outside the gene matches. The DNA for the CDR3 is TGTGCCAGCAGGGGGACTAGCGGGTCTCTCTATGGGGCCCAGTACTTC. This translates into CASRGTSGSLYGAQYF.

The chain links TRBV18 to TRBJ2-6; D gene ambiguous. Germline loops: CDR1 KGHSH, CDR2 LQKENI. V gave up 4 bases and J gave up 0 bases, with 4 bases separating them. This CDR3 is built from 14 residues. The CDR3 region has the DNA TGTGCCAGCTCACAGAGCTCTGGGGCCAACGTCCTGACTTTC. It yields the protein CASSQSSGANVLTF.

The rearrangement joins TRBV4-3 to TRBJ1-2; the D gene is possibly TRBD1 (6 bases). Germline V lookup: CDR1 LGHNA, CDR2 YSLEER. The CDR3 spans 15 residues. V was clipped by 5 bases and J by 8 bases, with 21 bases between them. The CDR3 loop is CASSLHAGVEVGYTF. The DNA of the CDR3 is TGCGCCAGCAGCTTACATGCAGGGGTAGAGGTGGGCTACACCTTC.

The chain joins TRBV27 to TRBJ1-6; no clear D. Per germline, CDR1 MNHEY and CDR2 SMNVEV (reference sequence). The ends were cut back, 1 base at V and 5 bases at J, with 6 bases in the middle. The CDR3 loop spans 14 amino acids. DNA for the CDR3: TGTGCCAGCAGTTTATGGGCGAATAATTCACCCCTCCACTTT. Amino acid sequence: CASSLWANNSPLHF.

Here the CDR3 DNA reads TGTGCCATCTCCAGGGGACAGGGGAATTATGGCTACACCTTC. Translated, it gives CAISRGQGNYGYTF. The chain has TRBV10-3 and TRBJ1-2; 10 bases align to TRBD1. V was clipped by 8 bases and J by 5 bases; unmatched bases: 8. The germline gives CDR1 ENHRY, CDR2 SYGVKD. The CDR3 covers 14 residues.

V usage is TRBV6-5 and J usage is TRBJ1-5, with D tentatively TRBD1 (6 bases). CDR3 size: 13 residues. From germline, CDR1 is MNHEY and CDR2 SVGAGI. Trimming stripped 8 bases from V and 4 bases from J, with 12 bases between. This CDR3 is CASSGQLNQPQHF. The DNA of the CDR3 is TGTGCCAGCTCGGGACAACTTAATCAGCCCCAGCATTTT.

The gene calls are TRBV5-6 and TRBJ2-7, with 9 bases that match TRBD1. The germline CDR1 and CDR2 sequences are SGHDT and YYEEEE. This CDR3 spans 13 amino acids. V shed 4 bases and J 7 bases; nucleotides not matched to a gene: 6. The CDR3 sequence: CASSGTGLEEQYF. CDR3 bases: TGTGCCAGCAGCGGGACAGGGTTGGAAGAGCAGTACTTC.